This TCR beta chain was sequenced in a study of cytomegalovirus exposure and HLA in healthy donors. Looked up from germline, CDR1 is SGHRS and CDR2 is YFSETQ. Trimming removed 3 bases from V and 6 bases from J, with 15 bases in between. This CDR3 has 15 residues. PCR amplification relied on 60 Vbeta primers (plus 13 Jbeta primers). Sequenced by immunoSEQ multiplex PCR; TCRdb stores in-frame clones only, minus some. Altogether 200,000 to 250,000 clones are present, over 75% being singletons, with the ten largest covering about 1.2%. This TCR derives from a human donor in good health. The sequenced material came from PBMCs. The rearrangement links TRBV5-1 to TRBJ2-2, with D tentatively TRBD2 (6 bases). The CDR3 nucleotides read TGCGCCAGCAGCTGGGACGGGACTCAGCCCGGGGAGCTGTTTTTT. It codes for CASSWDGTQPGELFF.